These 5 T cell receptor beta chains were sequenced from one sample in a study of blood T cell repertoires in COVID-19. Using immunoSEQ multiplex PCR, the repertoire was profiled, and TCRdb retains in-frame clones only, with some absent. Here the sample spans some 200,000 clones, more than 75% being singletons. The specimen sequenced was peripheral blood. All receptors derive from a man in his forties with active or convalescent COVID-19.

The chain's CDR3 is CASSRGTGSYEQYF. Written as DNA, the CDR3 is TGTGCCAGCAGCCGGGGGACAGGGTCCTACGAGCAGTACTTC. V usage is TRBV3-1 (or the pseudogene TRBV3-2) and J usage is TRBJ2-7; TRBD1 agrees at 9 bases. The V gene end was trimmed by 4 bases and the J gene end by 1 base; junction bases not matched to a gene: 2. Germline V gives CDR1 LGHDT, CDR2 YNNKEL (reference sequence). The length of the CDR3 is 14 residues.

The CDR3 sequence is CASSLGLPGQGATFF. The CDR3 DNA reads as TGTGCCAGCAGTTTGGGTCTCCCGGGACAGGGGGCGACGTTCTTC. The chain links TRBV28 to TRBJ2-1; TRBD1 agrees at 12 bases. The germline gives CDR1 MDHEN, CDR2 SYDVKM. This CDR3 is built from 15 residues. With V trimmed by 3 bases and J by 15 bases, 12 bases remained unmatched.

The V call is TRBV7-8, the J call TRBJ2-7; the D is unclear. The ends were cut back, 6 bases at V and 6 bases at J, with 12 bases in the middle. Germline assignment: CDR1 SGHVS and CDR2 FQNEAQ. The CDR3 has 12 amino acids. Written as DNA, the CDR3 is TGTGCCAGCAGTTATACCTCAGGCGAGCAGTACTTC. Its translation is CASSYTSGEQYF.

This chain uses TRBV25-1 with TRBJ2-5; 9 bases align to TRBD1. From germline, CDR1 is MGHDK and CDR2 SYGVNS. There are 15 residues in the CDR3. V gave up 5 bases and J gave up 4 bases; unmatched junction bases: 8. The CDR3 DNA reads TGTGCCAGCAGTCGTCAGGGACAGGGAGGAGAGACCCAGTACTTC. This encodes CASSRQGQGGETQYF.

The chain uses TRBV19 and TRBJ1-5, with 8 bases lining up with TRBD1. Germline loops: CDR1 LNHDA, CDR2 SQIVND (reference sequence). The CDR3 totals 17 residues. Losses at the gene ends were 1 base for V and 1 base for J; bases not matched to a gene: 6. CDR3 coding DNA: TGTGCCAGTAGTATAGTAGGACAGGGTGTAAGCAATCAGCCCCAGCATTTT. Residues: CASSIVGQGVSNQPQHF.